Listed here is a single TCR beta chain. The data were produced by immunoSEQ multiplex PCR, yet TCRdb's version contains in-frame clones alone and is incomplete. The sample holds tens of thousands of clones; 86% are singletons and the top ten take approximately 12%. Looked up from germline, CDR1 is SGHRS and CDR2 is YFSETQ. The CDR3 loop spans 15 amino acids. V trimming: 0 bases; J trimming: 2 bases; junction bases outside the gene matches: 2. These data belong to a study of blood T cell repertoires in COVID-19. The chain uses TRBV5-1 and TRBJ2-3, with TRBD1 matching 8 bases. The TCR comes from a man between 65 and 79 years old with active COVID-19. Sequencing used peripheral blood. CDR3 nucleotides: TGCGCCAGCAGCTTGGAGGACAGGGTCACAGATACGCAGTATTTT. Its protein is CASSLEDRVTDTQYF. Full variable domain (remainder filled in from reference TRBV5-1 and TRBJ2-3): KAGVTQTPRYLIKTRGQQVTLSCSPISGHRSVSWYQQTPGQGLQFLFEYFSETQRNKGNFPGRFSGRQFSNSRSEMNVSTLELGDSALYLCASSLEDRVTDTQYFGPGTRLTVL.